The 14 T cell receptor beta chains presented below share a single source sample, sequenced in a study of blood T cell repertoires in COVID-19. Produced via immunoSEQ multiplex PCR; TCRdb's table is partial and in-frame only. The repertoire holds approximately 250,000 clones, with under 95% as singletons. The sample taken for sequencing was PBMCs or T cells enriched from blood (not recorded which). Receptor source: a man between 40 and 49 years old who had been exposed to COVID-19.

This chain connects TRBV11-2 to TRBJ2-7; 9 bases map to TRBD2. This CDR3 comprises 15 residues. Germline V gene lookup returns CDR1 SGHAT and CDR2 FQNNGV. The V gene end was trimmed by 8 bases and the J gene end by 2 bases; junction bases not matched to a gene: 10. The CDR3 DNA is TGTGCCAGCGAGTTGACTAGCGGCGCCACCTACGAGCAGTACTTC. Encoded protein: CASELTSGATYEQYF.

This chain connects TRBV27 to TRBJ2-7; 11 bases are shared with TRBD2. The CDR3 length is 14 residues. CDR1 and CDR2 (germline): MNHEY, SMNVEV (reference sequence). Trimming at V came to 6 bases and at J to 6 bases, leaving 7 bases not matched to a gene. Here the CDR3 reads CASRPGTSGVEQYF. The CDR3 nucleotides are TGTGCCAGCAGACCGGGGACTAGCGGAGTCGAGCAGTACTTC.

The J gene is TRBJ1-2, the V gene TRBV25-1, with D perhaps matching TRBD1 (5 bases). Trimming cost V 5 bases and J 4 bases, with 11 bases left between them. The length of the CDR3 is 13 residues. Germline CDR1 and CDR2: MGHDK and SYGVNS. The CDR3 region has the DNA TGTGCCAGCAGTCCCGGGACTCTCTATGGCTACACCTTC. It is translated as CASSPGTLYGYTF.

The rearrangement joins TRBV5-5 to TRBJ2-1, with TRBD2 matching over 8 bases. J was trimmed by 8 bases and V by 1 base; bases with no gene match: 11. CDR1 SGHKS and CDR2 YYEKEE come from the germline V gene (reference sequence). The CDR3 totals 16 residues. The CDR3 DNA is TGTGCCAGCAGCTTGTGGCCAAGCGGGAGTGTAGATGAGCAGTTCTTC. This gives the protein CASSLWPSGSVDEQFF.

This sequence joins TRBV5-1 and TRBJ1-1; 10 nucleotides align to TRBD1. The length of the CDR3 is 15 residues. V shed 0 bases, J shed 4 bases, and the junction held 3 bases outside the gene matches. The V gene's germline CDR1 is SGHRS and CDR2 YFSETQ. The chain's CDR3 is CASSLGGTGATEAFF. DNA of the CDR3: TGCGCCAGCAGCTTGGGAGGGACAGGGGCCACTGAAGCTTTCTTT. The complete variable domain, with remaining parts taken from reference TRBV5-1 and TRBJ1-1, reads KAGVTQTPRYLIKTRGQQVTLSCSPISGHRSVSWYQQTPGQGLQFLFEYFSETQRNKGNFPGRFSGRQFSNSRSEMNVSTLELGDSALYLCASSLGGTGATEAFFGQGTRLTVV.

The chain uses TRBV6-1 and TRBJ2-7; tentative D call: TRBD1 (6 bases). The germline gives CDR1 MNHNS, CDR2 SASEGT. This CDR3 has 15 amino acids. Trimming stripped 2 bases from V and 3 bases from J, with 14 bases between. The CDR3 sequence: CASSESWDIVYEQYF. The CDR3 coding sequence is TGTGCCAGCAGTGAATCGTGGGACATAGTCTACGAGCAGTACTTC.

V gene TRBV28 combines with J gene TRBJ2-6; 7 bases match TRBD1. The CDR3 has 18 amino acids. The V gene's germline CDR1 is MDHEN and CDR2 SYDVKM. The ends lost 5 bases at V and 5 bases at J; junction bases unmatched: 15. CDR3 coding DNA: TGTGCCAGCAGTCCCACGAGGACAGGAAATAATAGGGCCAACGTCCTGACTTTC. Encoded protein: CASSPTRTGNNRANVLTF.

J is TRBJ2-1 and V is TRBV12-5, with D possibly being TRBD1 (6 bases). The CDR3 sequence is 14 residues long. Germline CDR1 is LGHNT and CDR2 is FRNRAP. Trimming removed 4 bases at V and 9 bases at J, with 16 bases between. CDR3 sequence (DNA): TGTGCTAGTGGTTCACCGACAGGAACTAGTGAGCAGTTCTTC. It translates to CASGSPTGTSEQFF.

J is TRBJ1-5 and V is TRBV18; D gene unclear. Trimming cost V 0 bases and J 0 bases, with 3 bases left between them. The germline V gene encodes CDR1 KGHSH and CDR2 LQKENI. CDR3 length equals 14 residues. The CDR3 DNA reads TGTGCCAGCTCACCACCCTATAGCAATCAGCCCCAGCATTTT. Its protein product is CASSPPYSNQPQHF.

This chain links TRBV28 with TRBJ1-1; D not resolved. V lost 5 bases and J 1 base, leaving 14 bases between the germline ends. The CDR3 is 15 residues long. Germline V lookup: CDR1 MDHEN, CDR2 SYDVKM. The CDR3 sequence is CASSPRRRKNTEAFF. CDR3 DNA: TGTGCCAGCAGTCCGAGGAGGAGGAAGAACACTGAAGCTTTCTTT.

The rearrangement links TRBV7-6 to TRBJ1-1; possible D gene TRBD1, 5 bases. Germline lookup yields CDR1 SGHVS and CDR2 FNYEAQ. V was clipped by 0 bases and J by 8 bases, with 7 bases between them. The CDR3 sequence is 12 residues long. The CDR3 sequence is CASSLAQGEAFF. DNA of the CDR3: TGTGCCAGCAGCTTAGCCCAGGGAGAAGCTTTCTTT.

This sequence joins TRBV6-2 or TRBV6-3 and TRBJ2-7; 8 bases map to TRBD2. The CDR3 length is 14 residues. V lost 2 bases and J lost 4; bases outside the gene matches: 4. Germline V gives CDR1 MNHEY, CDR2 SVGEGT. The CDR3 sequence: CASSYQRGRYEQYF. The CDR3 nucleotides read TGTGCCAGCAGTTACCAGCGGGGGAGATACGAGCAGTACTTC.

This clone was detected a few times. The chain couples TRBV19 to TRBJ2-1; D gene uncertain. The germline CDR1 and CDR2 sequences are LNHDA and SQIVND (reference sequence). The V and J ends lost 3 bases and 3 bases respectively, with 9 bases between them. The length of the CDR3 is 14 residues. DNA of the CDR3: TGTGCCAGTAGTATTTTCGCGGTCTACAATGAGCAGTTCTTC. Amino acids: CASSIFAVYNEQFF.

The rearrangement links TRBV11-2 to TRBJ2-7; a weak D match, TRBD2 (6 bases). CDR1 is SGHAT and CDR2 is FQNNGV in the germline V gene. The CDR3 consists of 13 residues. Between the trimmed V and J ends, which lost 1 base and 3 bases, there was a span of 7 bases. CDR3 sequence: CASSLGGVYEQYF. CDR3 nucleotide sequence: TGTGCCAGCAGCTTAGGCGGGGTCTACGAGCAGTACTTC.